These 4 T cell receptor beta chains were sequenced from one sample in a study of radiotherapy plus CTLA-4 blockade in lung cancer (dated by TCRdb to 2017 to 2018). Library preparation was by the immunoSEQ multiplex PCR assay. Here the immuneACCESS table is served through TCRdb, limited to in-frame sequences with V and J called. Missing clones are a known gap in these copies; in checked studies unresolved V genes cover under half, and the rest lacks a known reason. The sample has more than 55,000 clones on record, just under 85% of them singletons. The ten biggest clones cover under 7% of the sample. Sample: peripheral blood, taken from a patient treated with radiotherapy plus ipilimumab. These receptors all stem from a human donor with non-small cell lung cancer whose response to radiotherapy plus ipilimumab could not be evaluated.

This clone occurred a few times. The rearrangement joins TRBV14 to TRBJ2-3; D uncertain. Trimming shortened V by 3 bases and J by 0 bases, and 10 bases separated the two germline ends. This CDR3 spans 15 amino acids. The germline gives CDR1 SGHDN, CDR2 FVKESK. The CDR3 sequence is CASSQQLASTDTQYF. The DNA for the CDR3 is TGTGCCAGCAGCCAGCAGTTGGCTAGCACAGATACGCAGTATTTT.

This rearrangement joins TRBV6-5 to TRBJ1-2, with D possibly matching TRBD1 (5 bases). Germline CDR1 MNHEY, CDR2 SVGAGI. V lost 2 bases and J 3 bases, leaving 7 bases between the germline ends. This CDR3 has 13 amino acids. CDR3 DNA: TGTGCCAGCAGTTACGGGGCTTACTATGGCTACACCTTC. This translates into CASSYGAYYGYTF.

The chain couples TRBV12-5 to TRBJ2-5, with TRBD2 matching 11 bases. The J call is doubtful: the DNA matches TRBJ2-7 better. Germline V gives CDR1 LGHNT, CDR2 FRNRAP. The CDR3 length is 16 residues. In DNA form, the CDR3 reads TGTGCTAGTGGTCCCGGACTAGCGGGTGGATCCTACGAGCAGTACTTC. Translated, it gives CASGPGLAGGSYEQYF.

This clone was observed once. The genes are TRBV15 and TRBJ2-3, with D uncertain. Trimming left V 1 base short and J 1 base short, with 3 bases between. This CDR3 comprises 13 residues. Germline CDR1 reads LNHNV; CDR2 reads YYDKDF (reference sequence). CDR3 loop: CATSRAGTDTQYF. CDR3 sequence (DNA): TGTGCCACCAGCAGAGCGGGCACAGATACGCAGTATTTT.